These 20 T cell receptor beta chains were sequenced from one sample in a study of OX40 agonist ivuxolimab in advanced cancers. Sequencing used immunoSEQ multiplex PCR; TCRdb keeps in-frame clones, though not all of them. The sample holds roughly 49,000 clones, about four fifths seen once. The source material was CD4+ or CD8+ T cells sorted from blood, sampled in a trial of the OX40 agonist ivuxolimab. These receptors were taken from an adult with an advanced solid tumor such as melanoma, head and neck, liver or kidney cancer.

This sequence joins TRBV5-1 and TRBJ2-7; D is unresolved. CDR1 is SGHRS and CDR2 is YFSETQ in the germline V gene. The CDR3 length is 14 residues. With 4 bases removed from V and 3 bases from J, the gap between germline ends came to 14 bases. The CDR3 coding sequence is TGCGCCAGCAGCGTTGACCGGGCCAGCTACGAGCAGTACTTC. Its protein is CASSVDRASYEQYF.

The gene calls are TRBV5-5 and TRBJ2-1; either TRBD1 or TRBD2 may supply D (5 bases each). The CDR3 loop spans 12 amino acids. V lost 1 base and J 10 bases, leaving 9 bases between the germline ends. Germline loops: CDR1 SGHKS, CDR2 YYEKEE (reference sequence). The CDR3 sequence: CASSLPGPEQFF. The CDR3 DNA reads as TGTGCCAGCAGCTTGCCGGGACCAGAGCAGTTCTTC. Looking up the rest from reference TRBV5-5 and TRBJ2-1 gives the full variable domain: DAGVTQSPTHLIKTRGQQVTLRCSPISGHKSVSWYQQVLGQGPQFIFQYYEKEERGRGNFPDRFSARQFPNYSSELNVNALLLGDSALYLCASSLPGPEQFFGPGTRLTVL.

The sample holds one count of this clone. The J gene is TRBJ2-6, the V gene TRBV4-2; D is tentatively TRBD1 or TRBD2 (5 bases each). The V end was cut by 3 bases, the J end by 0 bases, with 18 bases between. Looked up from germline, CDR1 is LGHNA and CDR2 is YNFKEQ. CDR3 length: 19 residues. The DNA for the CDR3 is TGTGCCAGCAGCCAGAGGGGACGTCAAGCCCTCTCTGGGGCCAACGTCCTGACTTTC. It yields the protein CASSQRGRQALSGANVLTF.

V usage is TRBV11-2 and J usage is TRBJ2-1; D possibly uses TRBD1 or TRBD2 (6 bases each). The CDR3 length is 17 residues. Per germline, CDR1 SGHAT and CDR2 FQNNGV. V lost 1 base to trimming and J lost 0 bases, with 13 bases between them. The CDR3, as DNA: TGTGCCAGCAGCTTAGGCCCGGGGGCGGGCTCCTACAATGAGCAGTTCTTC. It specifies CASSLGPGAGSYNEQFF.

V and J are TRBV9 and TRBJ1-6; D is possibly TRBD1 (6 bases). The CDR3 spans 14 residues. The V end was cut by 7 bases, the J end by 5 bases, with 13 bases between. Germline V gene lookup returns CDR1 SGDLS and CDR2 YYNGEE. Written as DNA, the CDR3 is TGTGCCAGCTCCGGGGGGACAAATAATTCACCCCTCCACTTT. It codes for CASSGGTNNSPLHF.

This rearrangement joins TRBV6-6 to TRBJ2-1, with 10 nucleotides matching TRBD2. There are 13 residues in the CDR3. Germline V gives CDR1 MNHNY, CDR2 SVGAGI (reference sequence). V was pared by 5 bases and J by 10 bases, with 5 bases of the junction left unmatched. The CDR3 loop reads CASSTVSGGEQFF. The CDR3 nucleotides are TGTGCCAGCAGTACCGTTAGCGGGGGGGAGCAGTTCTTC.

This chain uses TRBV2 with TRBJ1-5; 7 nucleotides agree with TRBD1. Germline CDR1 SNHLY, CDR2 FYNNEI. The CDR3 is 14 amino acids. J was trimmed by 4 bases and V by 6 bases; bases with no gene match: 6. CDR3 nucleotides: TGTGCCAGCAGGACAGGGCCCATGAATCAGCCCCAGCATTTT. It specifies CASRTGPMNQPQHF.

The chain combines TRBV5-8 with TRBJ1-5, with TRBD1 identical over 12 bases. Germline V gene lookup returns CDR1 SGHTS and CDR2 YDEGEE. This CDR3 is 16 amino acids long. Trimming removed 2 bases from V and 5 bases from J; junction bases left unmatched: 5. CDR3 in DNA: TGTGCCAGCAGCTTAGGGGACAGGGGGCGAGATCAGCCCCAGCATTTT. It yields the protein CASSLGDRGRDQPQHF.

V gene TRBV11-1 combines with J gene TRBJ2-7, with TRBD1 identical over 7 bases. The CDR3 has 13 residues. Trimming cost V 3 bases and J 3 bases; bases outside gene matches: 2. CDR1 is SGHAT, CDR2 FQDESV, per germline (reference sequence). The CDR3 protein is CASSFGTDYEQYF. The CDR3 DNA is TGTGCCAGCAGCTTTGGGACAGACTACGAGCAGTACTTC.

This clone was counted between two and nine times. The J gene is TRBJ1-5, the V gene TRBV6-4; D is ambiguous. CDR1 and CDR2 from the germline V gene are MRHNA and SNTAGT. With 5 bases removed from V and 2 bases from J, the gap between germline ends came to 10 bases. CDR3 size: 14 residues. The CDR3, as DNA: TGTGCCAGCAGTCCCGAGCCAGGCAATCAGCCCCAGCATTTT. Translating it yields CASSPEPGNQPQHF.

The chain is built from TRBV27 and TRBJ2-7; TRBD2 aligns across 9 bases. The ends lost 6 bases at V and 6 bases at J; junction bases unmatched: 6. Germline loops: CDR1 MNHEY, CDR2 SMNVEV (reference sequence). CDR3 size: 13 residues. Written as DNA, the CDR3 is TGTGCCAGCAGGCTAGCGGGGCGTGCCGAGCAGTACTTC. It specifies CASRLAGRAEQYF.

The chain joins TRBV7-6 to TRBJ2-2; D is unclear. Germline lookup yields CDR1 SGHVS and CDR2 FNYEAQ. The CDR3 length is 16 residues. Trimming removed 2 bases at V and 0 bases at J, with 10 bases between. The CDR3, as DNA: TGTGCCAGCAGCTTATCTTCGCACGCGAACACCGGGGAGCTGTTTTTT. As protein: CASSLSSHANTGELFF.

The chain links TRBV25-1 to TRBJ2-3, with D possibly being TRBD2 (6 bases). The CDR3 spans 13 residues. The V end was cut by 2 bases, the J end by 11 bases, with 14 bases between. Germline V gene sequence: CDR1 MGHDK, CDR2 SYGVNS. The CDR3 region is CASSETTSRGQYF. CDR3 sequence (DNA): TGTGCCAGCAGTGAAACGACTAGTCGCGGGCAGTATTTT.

The chain uses TRBV7-2 and TRBJ2-3; the match to TRBD2 covers 12 bases. The junction had 5 bases not matched to a gene; V was cut back by 4 bases and J by 6 bases. Germline CDR1 and CDR2: SGHTA and FQGNSA. CDR3 length: 15 residues. The CDR3 bases are TGTGCCAGCAGCTCGCCTAGCGGGGGGGACGATACGCAGTATTTT. Its translation is CASSSPSGGDDTQYF.

This chain uses TRBV4-1 with TRBJ1-5; TRBD1 aligns across 10 bases. The germline V gene has CDR1 MGHRA and CDR2 YSYEKL. The CDR3 is made up of 16 amino acids. J was trimmed by 2 bases and V by 4 bases; bases with no gene match: 5. CDR3 sequence (DNA): TGCGCCAGCAGCCTGGGCGGGACAGGGGGCAATCAGCCCCAGCATTTT. Encoded protein: CASSLGGTGGNQPQHF.

This rearrangement joins TRBV19 to TRBJ1-6; no reliable D call. Deletions cut 6 bases from V and 7 bases from J, with 16 bases between. Germline loops: CDR1 LNHDA, CDR2 SQIVND (reference sequence). CDR3 size: 15 residues. CDR3 protein: CASSQKGRTNSPLHF. The CDR3 nucleotides are TGTGCCAGTAGCCAGAAGGGTCGGACCAATTCACCCCTCCACTTT.

V gene TRBV7-2 combines with J gene TRBJ1-1, with 7 bases that match TRBD1. The CDR3 covers 12 residues. V trimming: 5 bases; J trimming: 6 bases; junction bases outside the gene matches: 3. From germline, CDR1 is SGHTA and CDR2 FQGNSA. The CDR3 sequence: CASSKTGAEAFF. The CDR3 coding sequence is TGTGCCAGCAGCAAAACAGGGGCTGAAGCTTTCTTT.

The V call is TRBV11-2, the J call TRBJ2-5; the D is unclear. The CDR3 runs to 12 residues. The germline gives CDR1 SGHAT, CDR2 FQNNGV. V gave up 1 base and J gave up 4 bases, with 4 bases separating them. The CDR3 loop reads CASSLGVETQYF. For the CDR3, the DNA is TGTGCCAGCAGCTTAGGAGTAGAGACCCAGTACTTC.

The chain couples TRBV19 to TRBJ2-1; the match to TRBD2 covers 8 bases. CDR1 is LNHDA and CDR2 is SQIVND in the germline V gene (reference sequence). The CDR3 spans 16 residues. V shed 0 bases and J 7 bases; nucleotides not matched to a gene: 8. The CDR3 nucleotides are TGTGCCAGTAGTATAGAACTAACGGGGGGGATAAATGAGCAGTTCTTC. Its protein product is CASSIELTGGINEQFF.

This chain uses TRBV6-4 with TRBJ1-1; the D gene is possibly TRBD1 (5 bases). CDR3 size: 14 residues. Looked up from germline, CDR1 is MRHNA and CDR2 is SNTAGT. Between the trimmed V and J ends, which lost 10 bases and 3 bases, there was a span of 18 bases. This CDR3 is CATRNWGGDTEAFF. In nucleotides, the CDR3 is TGTGCCACCAGGAATTGGGGAGGGGACACTGAAGCTTTCTTT.